This T cell receptor beta chain was obtained from a study of blood T cell repertoires in COVID-19. In the study overall: Samples of COVID-19 (acute and convalescent) were obtained from the United States, Italy and Spain.

The assay was immunoSEQ multiplex PCR, and TCRdb's table has in-frame clones only and misses some. The repertoire has about 370,000 clones, roughly nine tenths of them found once; the top ten carry roughly 1%. Cohort 3 donors counted as recovered after two negative PCRs, clearance, or resolved symptoms. As concerns this clone: The same CDR3 arises from other DNA sequences in this sample as well.

Germline CDR1 reads KGHSH; CDR2 reads LQKENI. The CDR3 is 13 amino acids. The germline V and J ends were trimmed by 3 bases and 4 bases, with 7 bases remaining between them. The chain is built from TRBV18 and TRBJ1-5; D perhaps matches TRBD1 (5 bases). Sequencing was done on a sample of PBMCs or T cells enriched from blood (not recorded which). The receptor was derived from a man between 18 and 35 years old who had recovered from COVID-19. In DNA, the CDR3 is TGTGCCAGCTCACCCCCAGGGAATCAGCCCCAGCATTTT. Translating gives CASSPPGNQPQHF.